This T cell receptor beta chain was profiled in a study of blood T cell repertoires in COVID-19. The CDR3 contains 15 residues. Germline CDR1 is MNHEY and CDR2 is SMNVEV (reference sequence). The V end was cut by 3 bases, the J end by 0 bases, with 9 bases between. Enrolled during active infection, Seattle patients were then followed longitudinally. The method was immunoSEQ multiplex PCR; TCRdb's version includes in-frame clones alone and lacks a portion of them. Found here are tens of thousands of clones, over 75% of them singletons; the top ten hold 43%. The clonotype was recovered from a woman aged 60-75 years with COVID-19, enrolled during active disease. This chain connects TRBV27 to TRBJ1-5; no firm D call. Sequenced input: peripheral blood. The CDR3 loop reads CASSLAGYSNQPQHF. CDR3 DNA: TGTGCCAGCAGTTTGGCAGGATATAGCAATCAGCCCCAGCATTTT.